A single T cell receptor beta chain is shown here with its context. Its antigen is not known. J gave up 1 base and V 5 bases, and 13 bases lay outside the gene matches. Per the germline V gene, CDR1 is SGHTA and CDR2 is FQGNSA. This CDR3 region has 19 residues. TCRdb fed the reads into MiXCR, producing one record per CDR3 protein. This sample yields about 700,000 distinct CDR3 sequences, of which around 31% are seen a single time; 18% belongs to the top ten. The sample originates from a study of T cell repertoires in cytomegalovirus infection. Study-wide background: HLA-B-restricted CMV epitopes that are well studied were used alongside recently identified HLA-C-restricted ones.

Points from the study as a whole: Identification of carriers of CMV plus the relevant HLA was performed using cumulative public TCR beta family frequency. It was HLA-C-restricted CMV-specific TCR beta clonotypes that dominated the response ex vivo.

Material: cultured PBMCs, obtained from culture after CMV antigen stimulation. The origin of this receptor is a human donor in good health (CMV status not recorded). Some clones in this sample may be carry-over from other donors' samples. The chain links TRBV7-2 to TRBJ2-7, with 14 nucleotides matching TRBD2. The CDR3 protein is CASSLPTSGGATDSYEQYF. The CDR3, as DNA: TGTGCCAGCAGCCTCCCGACTAGCGGGGGGGCGACCGATTCCTACGAGCAGTACTTC.